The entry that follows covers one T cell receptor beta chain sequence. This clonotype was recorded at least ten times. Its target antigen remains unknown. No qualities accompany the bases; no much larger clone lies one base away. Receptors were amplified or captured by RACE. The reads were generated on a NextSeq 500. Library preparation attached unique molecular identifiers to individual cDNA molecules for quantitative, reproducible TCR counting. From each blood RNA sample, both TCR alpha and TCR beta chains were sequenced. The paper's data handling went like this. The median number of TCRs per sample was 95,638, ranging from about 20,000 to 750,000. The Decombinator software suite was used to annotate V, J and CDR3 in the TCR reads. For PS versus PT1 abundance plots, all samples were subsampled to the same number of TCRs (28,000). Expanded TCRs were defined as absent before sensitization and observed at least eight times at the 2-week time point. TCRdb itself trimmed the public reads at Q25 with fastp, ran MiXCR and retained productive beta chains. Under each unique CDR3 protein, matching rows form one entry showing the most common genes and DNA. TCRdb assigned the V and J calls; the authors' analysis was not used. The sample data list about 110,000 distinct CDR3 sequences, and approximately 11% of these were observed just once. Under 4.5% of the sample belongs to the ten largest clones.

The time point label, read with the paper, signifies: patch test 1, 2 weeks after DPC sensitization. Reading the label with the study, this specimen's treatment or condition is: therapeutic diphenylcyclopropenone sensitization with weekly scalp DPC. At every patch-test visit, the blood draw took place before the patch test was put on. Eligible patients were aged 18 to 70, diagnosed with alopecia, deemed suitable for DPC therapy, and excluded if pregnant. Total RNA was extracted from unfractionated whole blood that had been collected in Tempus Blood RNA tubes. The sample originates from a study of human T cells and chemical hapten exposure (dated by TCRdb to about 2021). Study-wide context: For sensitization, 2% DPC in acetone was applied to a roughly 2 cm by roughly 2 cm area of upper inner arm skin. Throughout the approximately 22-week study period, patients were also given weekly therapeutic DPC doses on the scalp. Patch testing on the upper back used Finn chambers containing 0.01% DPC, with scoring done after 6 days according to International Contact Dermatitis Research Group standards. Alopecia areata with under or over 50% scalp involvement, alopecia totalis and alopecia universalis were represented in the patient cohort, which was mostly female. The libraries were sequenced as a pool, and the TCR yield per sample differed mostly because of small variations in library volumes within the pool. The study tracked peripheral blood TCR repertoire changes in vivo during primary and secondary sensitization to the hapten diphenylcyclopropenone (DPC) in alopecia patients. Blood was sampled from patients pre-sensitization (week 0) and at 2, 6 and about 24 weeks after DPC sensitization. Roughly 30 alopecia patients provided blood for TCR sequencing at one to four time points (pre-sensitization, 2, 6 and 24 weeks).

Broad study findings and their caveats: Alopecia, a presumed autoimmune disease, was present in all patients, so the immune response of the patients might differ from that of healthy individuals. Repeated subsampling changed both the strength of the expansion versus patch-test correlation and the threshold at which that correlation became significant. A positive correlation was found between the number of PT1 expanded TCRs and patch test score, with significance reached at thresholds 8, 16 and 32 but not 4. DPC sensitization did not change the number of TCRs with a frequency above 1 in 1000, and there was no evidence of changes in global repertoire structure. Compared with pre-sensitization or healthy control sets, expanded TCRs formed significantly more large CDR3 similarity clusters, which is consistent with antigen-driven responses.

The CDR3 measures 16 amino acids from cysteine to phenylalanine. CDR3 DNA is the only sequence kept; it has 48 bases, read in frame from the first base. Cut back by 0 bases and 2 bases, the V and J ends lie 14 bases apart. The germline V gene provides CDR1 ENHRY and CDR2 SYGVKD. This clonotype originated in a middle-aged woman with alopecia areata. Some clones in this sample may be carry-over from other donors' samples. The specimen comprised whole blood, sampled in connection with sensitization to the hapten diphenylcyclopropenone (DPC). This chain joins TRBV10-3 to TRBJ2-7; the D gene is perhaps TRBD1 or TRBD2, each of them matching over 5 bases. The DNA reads TGTGCCATCAGTGAGTCGCGAAGGGGAGAGACCTACGAGCAGTACTTC. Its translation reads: CAISESRRGETYEQYF.